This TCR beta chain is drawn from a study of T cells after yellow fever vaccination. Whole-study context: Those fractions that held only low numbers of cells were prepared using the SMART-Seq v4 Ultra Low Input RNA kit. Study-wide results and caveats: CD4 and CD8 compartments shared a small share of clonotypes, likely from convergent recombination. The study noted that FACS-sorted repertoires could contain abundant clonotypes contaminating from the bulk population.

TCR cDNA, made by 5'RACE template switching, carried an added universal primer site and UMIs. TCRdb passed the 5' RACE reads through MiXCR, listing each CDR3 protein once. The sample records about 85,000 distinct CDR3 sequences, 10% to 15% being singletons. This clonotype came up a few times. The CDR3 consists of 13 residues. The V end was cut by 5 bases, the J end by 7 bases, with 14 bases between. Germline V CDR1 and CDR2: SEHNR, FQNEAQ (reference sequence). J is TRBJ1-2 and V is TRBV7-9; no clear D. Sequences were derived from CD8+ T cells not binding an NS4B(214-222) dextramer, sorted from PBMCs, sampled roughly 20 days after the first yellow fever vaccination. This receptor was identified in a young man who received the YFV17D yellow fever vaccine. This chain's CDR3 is CASSAALNGGYTF. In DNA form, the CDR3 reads TGTGCCAGCAGCGCTGCCTTGAATGGTGGCTACACCTTC.